The present T cell receptor (beta chain) was sequenced within a study of blood T cells in healthy people across ages. PCR was performed a second time for roughly 7 to 12 cycles using a sample-barcoded 5' primer and a J-beta primer mix. TCRdb re-analysed the 5' RACE reads in MiXCR, keeping a single row per CDR3 protein. The sample consists of approximately 810,000 distinct CDR3 sequences, 36% of them appearing once. The CDR3 consists of 10 residues. The ends were cut back, 3 bases at V and 8 bases at J, with 4 bases in the middle. CDR1 is MGHDK and CDR2 is SYGVNS in the germline V gene. Study-wide points: Unsorted PBMC material precluded a definitive naive versus antigen-experienced comparison.

This clonotype appeared once. What it binds is unknown. The sequencing input was blood. The receptor was isolated from a man between 18 and 35 years old in good health. The chain recombines TRBV25-1 with TRBJ1-2; D is uncertain. CDR3 DNA sequence: TGTGCCAGCAGTGAGGAAGGCTACACCTTC. This encodes CASSEEGYTF.